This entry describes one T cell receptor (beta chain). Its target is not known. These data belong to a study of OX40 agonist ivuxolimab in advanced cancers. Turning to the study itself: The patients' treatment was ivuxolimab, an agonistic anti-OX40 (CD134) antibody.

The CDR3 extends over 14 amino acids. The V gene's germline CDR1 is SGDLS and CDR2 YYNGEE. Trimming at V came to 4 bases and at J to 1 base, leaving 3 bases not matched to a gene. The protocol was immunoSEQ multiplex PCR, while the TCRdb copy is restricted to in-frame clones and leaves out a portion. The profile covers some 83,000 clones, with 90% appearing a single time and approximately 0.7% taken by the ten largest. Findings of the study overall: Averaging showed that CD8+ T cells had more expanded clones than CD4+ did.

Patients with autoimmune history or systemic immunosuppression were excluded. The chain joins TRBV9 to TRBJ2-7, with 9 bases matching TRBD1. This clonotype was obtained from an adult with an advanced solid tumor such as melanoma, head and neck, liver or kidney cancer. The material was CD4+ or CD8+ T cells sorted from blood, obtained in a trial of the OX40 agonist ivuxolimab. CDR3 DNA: TGTGCCAGCAGCCACAGGGGGCTATCCTACGAGCAGTACTTC. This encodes CASSHRGLSYEQYF.